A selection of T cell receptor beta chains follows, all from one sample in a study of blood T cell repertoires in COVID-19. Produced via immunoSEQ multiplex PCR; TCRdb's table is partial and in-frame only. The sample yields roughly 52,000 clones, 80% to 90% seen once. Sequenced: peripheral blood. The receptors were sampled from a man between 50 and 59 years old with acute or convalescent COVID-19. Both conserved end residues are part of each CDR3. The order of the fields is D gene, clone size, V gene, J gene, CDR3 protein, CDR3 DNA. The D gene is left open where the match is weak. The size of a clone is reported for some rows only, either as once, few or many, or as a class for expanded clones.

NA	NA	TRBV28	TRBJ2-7	CASSSGQPYEQYF	TGTGCCAGCAGTTCCGGACAGCCCTACGAGCAGTACTTC
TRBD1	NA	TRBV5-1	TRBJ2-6	CASSTPGTGAPPGSGANVLTF	TGCGCCAGCAGTACCCCCGGGACAGGGGCCCCTCCTGGCTCTGGGGCCAACGTCCTGACTTTC
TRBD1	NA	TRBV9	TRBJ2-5	CASSARDRGWETQYF	TGTGCCAGCAGCGCGAGGGACAGGGGGTGGGAGACCCAGTACTTC
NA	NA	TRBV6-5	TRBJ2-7	CASSYGRTYEQYF	TGTGCCAGCAGTTACGGCAGGACCTACGAGCAGTACTTC
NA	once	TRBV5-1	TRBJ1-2	CASTPGTSYGYTF	TGCGCCAGCACTCCCGGGACAAGCTATGGCTACACCTTC
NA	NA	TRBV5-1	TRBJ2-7	CASSLAISSEQYF	TGCGCCAGCAGCTTGGCCATTTCGAGCGAGCAGTACTTC
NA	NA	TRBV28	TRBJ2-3	CASSLTGYGSDTQYF	TGTGCCAGCAGTTTAACAGGGTATGGATCAGATACGCAGTATTTT
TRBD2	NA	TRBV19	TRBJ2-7	CASSLSGTSFYEQYF	TGTGCCAGTAGTTTATCCGGGACTAGTTTTTACGAGCAGTACTTC
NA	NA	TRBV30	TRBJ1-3	CAWTPYSDRSGNTIYF	TGTGCCTGGACCCCTTACTCTGACAGATCTGGAAACACCATATATTTT
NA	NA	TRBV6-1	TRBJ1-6	CASSEYENSPLHF	TGTGCCAGCAGTGAATATGAGAATTCACCCCTCCACTTT
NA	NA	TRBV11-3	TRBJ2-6	CASRGSGANVLTF	TGTGCCAGTAGGGGTTCTGGGGCCAACGTCCTGACTTTC
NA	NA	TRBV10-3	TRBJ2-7	CAISESGQGYEQYF	TGTGCCATCAGTGAGTCGGGCCAGGGCTACGAGCAGTACTTC
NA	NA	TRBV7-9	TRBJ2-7	CASSFKPYEQYF	TGTGCCAGCAGCTTCAAGCCCTACGAGCAGTACTTC
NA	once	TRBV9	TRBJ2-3	CASSARDWRTDTQYF	TGTGCCAGCAGCGCACGGGACTGGCGCACAGATACGCAGTATTTT
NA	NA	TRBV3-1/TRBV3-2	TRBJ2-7	CASSPLTDSNQYF	TGTGCCAGCAGCCCACTAACCGACAGCAACCAGTACTTC
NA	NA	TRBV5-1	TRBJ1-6	CASSLGGHRYSPLHF	TGCGCCAGCAGCTTGGGTGGACACCGCTATTCACCCCTCCACTTT
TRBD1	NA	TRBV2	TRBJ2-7	CASSESDRGTYEQYF	TGTGCCAGCAGTGAGTCGGACAGGGGAACCTACGAGCAGTACTTC
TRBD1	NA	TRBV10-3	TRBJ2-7	CAISHGTGVYEQYF	TGTGCCATCAGTCACGGGACAGGGGTGTACGAGCAGTACTTC
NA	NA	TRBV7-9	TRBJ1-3	CASQGGSSSGNTIYF	TGTGCCAGCCAAGGGGGTAGTAGCTCTGGAAACACCATATATTTT
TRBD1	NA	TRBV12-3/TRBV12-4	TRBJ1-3	CASSFSGQEYF	TGTGCCAGCAGTTTTTCAGGACAGGAGTATTTT
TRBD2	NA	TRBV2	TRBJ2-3	CASGLAGVTDTQYF	TGTGCCAGCGGACTAGCGGGGGTCACAGATACGCAGTATTTT
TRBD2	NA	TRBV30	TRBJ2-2	CAWGGLAGSNTGELFF	TGTGCCTGGGGGGGACTAGCGGGGTCGAACACCGGGGAGCTGTTTTTT
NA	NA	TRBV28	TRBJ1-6	CASSLFTLSSPLHF	TGTGCCAGCAGTTTATTCACCCTGAGTTCACCCCTCCACTTT
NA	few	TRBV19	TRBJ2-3	CASSIGRSTDTQYF	TGTGCCAGTAGTATAGGCAGGAGCACAGATACGCAGTATTTT